Listed below are T cell receptor beta chains from one sample, sequenced in a study of blood T cells in healthy people across ages. One entry per CDR3 protein results from TCRdb running MiXCR on the 5' RACE reads. In the table there are 780,000 or so distinct CDR3 sequences, approximately 60% of which are singletons. Sequencing was performed on blood. All receptors come from a man aged 35-49 years in good health. CDR3s include the opening cysteine and the closing phenylalanine or tryptophan. The order of the fields is V gene, CDR3 protein.

>TRBV27
CASTGGPDTQYF
>TRBV27
CASSTRQDMARGEETQYF
>TRBV5-1
CASSLSGSVSRVEQFF
>TRBV7-9
CASSLGSQGQPQHF
>TRBV20-1
CSARVSFLANYGYTF
>TRBV20-1
CSARDGGRDNSPLHF
>TRBV5-1
CASSPWTGGSKNIQYF
>TRBV15
CATSREGGRGDEQFF
>TRBV5-6
CASSLSWGQQYF
>TRBV12-3/TRBV12-4
CASNLGGQGNQPQHF
>TRBV29-1
CSVEGHLPNYGYTF
>TRBV7-2
CASSLSGPQRGQYF
>TRBV20-1
CSAIGTQETQYF
>TRBV7-9
CASSRSGEKLFF
>TRBV6-5
CASRPGQTDTQYF
>TRBV7-2
CASSLFGGEDNEQFF
>TRBV14
CASSLTSASTDTQYF
>TRBV28
CASSFGQGVETQYF
>TRBV7-2
CASSPGAGAGTEAFF
>TRBV5-1
CASSKKDSYNEQFF
>TRBV5-1
CAGPRREGRYEQYF
>TRBV29-1
CSVPKSSSGANVLTF
>TRBV20-1
CSAAPGLAGFKSYNEQFF
>TRBV5-1
CASSLGLEYRALYNEQFF
>TRBV3-1
CASSQASSGGEYF
>TRBV9
CASSNRESSYNEQYF
>TRBV10-3
CAISETTSGRPSTDTQYF
>TRBV20-1
CSVTDRLTGDTQYF
>TRBV5-1
CASSLEGTRGETQYF
>TRBV10-3
CAISESQGAANQPQHF
>TRBV7-3
CASRGQGEDTQYF
>TRBV25-1
CASSDKEGRWSTDTQYF
>TRBV7-3
CASSPQGSGEQYF
>TRBV12-3/TRBV12-4
CASSLLTSGTDTQYF
>TRBV28
CASSLLSGGARETQYF
>TRBV28
CASSLILTAQETQYF
>TRBV7-3
CASSGPGLAGSSTDTQYF
>TRBV2
CASFRDPFYEQYF
>TRBV6-5
CASNHPGYEQYF
>TRBV15
CATSISRHSYEQYF
>TRBV18
CASSTRGQGNEQYF
>TRBV9
CASSVGRDAYEQYF
>TRBV6-2/TRBV6-3
CASSEGLLYNEQFF
>TRBV7-9
CASSSGGGNSGYTF
>TRBV7-6
CASSPGLDADTQYF
>TRBV11-3
CASSLSWDRAYEQYF
>TRBV7-9
CASSQDGKNIQYF
>TRBV3-1
CASNAGANEQYF
>TRBV12-5
CASGWDHQPQHF
>TRBV27
CASSSSTSGYYEQYF
>TRBV28
CASSFWGRVGRGSYNEQFF
>TRBV20-1
CSATKLDEQYF
>TRBV12-3/TRBV12-4
CASSTVGSGYTF
>TRBV25-1
CASSASDRGREKLFF